Listed below are T cell receptor beta chains from one sample, sequenced in a study of siplizumab effects on memory and regulatory T cells. Using immunoSEQ multiplex PCR, the repertoire was profiled, and TCRdb retains in-frame clones only, with some absent. The sample consists of approximately 100,000 clones, about 93% of them appearing once. Sequenced material: Tregs sorted from blood. Every receptor here comes from a human donor in good health. The CDR3 runs from the conserved cysteine through the conserved F or W. A D gene is named only where the DNA matches it firmly. The size of a clone is reported for some rows only, either as once, few or many, or as a class for expanded clones.

j_call v_call d_call clone_size cdr3_aa cdr3_nt
TRBJ1-5 TRBV20-1 - - CSASNSQPQHF TGCAGTGCTAGTAACTCCCAGCCCCAGCATTTT
TRBJ1-1 TRBV27 TRBD1 - CASQGGGPATEAFF TGTGCCAGTCAGGGGGGGGGCCCAGCGACTGAAGCTTTCTTT
TRBJ2-4 TRBV5-1 TRBD1 - CASSLTTGDKKNIQYF TGCGCCAGCAGCTTGACTACAGGGGATAAGAAAAACATTCAGTACTTC
TRBJ1-3 TRBV5-5 - - CASSPEVPSRDTIYF TGTGCCAGCAGCCCGGAGGTCCCGTCTCGGGACACCATATATTTT
TRBJ1-2 TRBV25-1 TRBD1 - CASSEYGGTGSNYGYTF TGTGCCAGCAGTGAATATGGGGGGACAGGGAGTAACTATGGCTACACCTTC
TRBJ2-2 TRBV5-6 - once CASSFERAGELFF TGTGCCAGCAGCTTTGAGCGAGCCGGGGAGCTGTTTTTT
TRBJ1-5 TRBV30 - - CAWSARQYSNQPQHF TGTGCCTGGAGCGCTAGACAGTATAGCAATCAGCCCCAGCATTTT
TRBJ2-7 TRBV7-8 - - CASSLVAETDYEQYF TGTGCCAGCAGCTTAGTGGCGGAAACAGACTACGAGCAGTACTTC
TRBJ2-2 TRBV20-1 TRBD1 - CSARQGGQLFF TGCAGTGCGCGACAGGGCGGGCAGCTGTTTTTT
TRBJ2-1 TRBV15 - - CATGPLGLITYNEQFF TGTGCCACCGGCCCTTTAGGGCTGATAACCTACAATGAGCAGTTCTTC
TRBJ1-4 TRBV28 - - CASSVGFKLFF TGTGCCAGCAGCGTAGGGTTTAAACTGTTTTTT
TRBJ1-1 TRBV6-1 - - CASSVKPNTEAFF TGTGCCAGCAGTGTCAAACCGAACACTGAAGCTTTCTTT
TRBJ1-4 TRBV5-5 - - CASSSPGVPLGEKLFF TGTGCCAGCAGCTCTCCGGGGGTCCCACTAGGAGAAAAACTGTTTTTT
TRBJ2-1 TRBV28 TRBD1 - CAGTGSGNEQFF TGTGCCGGGACAGGTAGTGGCAATGAGCAGTTCTTC
TRBJ1-2 TRBV18 - - CASSSGEMENGYTF TGTGCCAGCTCCTCCGGGGAAATGGAGAATGGCTACACCTTC
TRBJ1-4 TRBV28 TRBD1 - CASKTGNEKLFF TGTGCCAGCAAGACAGGGAATGAAAAACTGTTTTTT
TRBJ2-2 TRBV4-1 TRBD2 - CASSQEAGVYTGELFF TGCGCCAGCAGCCAAGAAGCGGGAGTGTACACCGGGGAGCTGTTTTTT
TRBJ2-1 TRBV7-2 - - CASSLMANYNEQFF TGTGCCAGCAGCTTAATGGCTAACTACAATGAGCAGTTCTTC
TRBJ2-2 TRBV19 TRBD2 - CASRDKGAGVVGTGELFF TGTGCCAGTAGGGACAAGGGAGCGGGAGTGGTAGGCACCGGGGAGCTGTTTTTT
TRBJ2-3 TRBV11-3 - - CASSQNWCDTQYF TGTGCCAGCAGCCAAAATTGGTGCGATACGCAGTATTTT
TRBJ2-3 TRBV5-4 - - CASSLLLPSTDTQYF TGTGCCAGCAGCTTGTTACTACCTAGCACAGATACGCAGTATTTT
TRBJ2-2 TRBV5-1 - - CASSPKEGGELFF TGCGCCAGCAGCCCAAAGGAGGGCGGGGAGCTGTTTTTT
TRBJ2-2 TRBV7-6 TRBD2 - CASSRPSGNTGELFF TGTGCCAGCAGCCGCCCTAGCGGCAACACCGGGGAGCTGTTTTTT
TRBJ2-4 TRBV10-2 - few CASGARDIQYF TGCGCCAGCGGGGCAAGGGACATTCAGTACTTC
TRBJ1-3 TRBV4-1 - - CASSQERGMSGNTIYF TGCGCCAGCAGCCAAGAAAGAGGGATGTCTGGAAACACCATATATTTT
TRBJ2-7 TRBV27 TRBD2 - CASSSRLAGRSYEQYF TGTGCCAGCAGTTCCCGACTAGCGGGCCGATCCTACGAGCAGTACTTC
TRBJ1-1 TRBV18 - once CASSLPSEGKAFF TGTGCCAGCTCACTCCCGTCGGAGGGAAAAGCTTTCTTT
TRBJ2-1 TRBV5-1 TRBD2 - CASSFSAGGGDEQFF TGCGCCAGCAGCTTTTCAGCGGGAGGAGGCGATGAGCAGTTCTTC
TRBJ2-3 TRBV11-2 TRBD1 - CASSRGQGSDTQYF TGTGCCAGCAGCCGGGGACAGGGGTCAGATACGCAGTATTTT
TRBJ1-5 TRBV5-6 - - CASSLFLGAADQPQHF TGTGCCAGCAGCTTGTTTTTAGGTGCCGCGGATCAGCCCCAGCATTTT
TRBJ2-2 TRBV9 - once CASSPGVNTGELFF TGTGCCAGCAGCCCGGGCGTGAACACCGGGGAGCTGTTTTTT
TRBJ1-1 TRBV7-6 TRBD1 - CASSVVDTGAANTEAFF TGTGCCAGCAGCGTAGTGGACACAGGGGCCGCTAACACTGAAGCTTTCTTT
TRBJ2-3 TRBV30 - - CAWSVTLVTDTQYF TGTGCCTGGAGTGTTACATTAGTCACAGATACGCAGTATTTT
TRBJ1-1 TRBV30 - - CAGDLNTEAFF TGTGCCGGAGACTTGAACACTGAAGCTTTCTTT
TRBJ2-7 TRBV5-5 - - CASSLGGTISYEQYF TGTGCCAGCAGCTTGGGAGGGACCATCTCCTACGAGCAGTACTTC
TRBJ2-7 TRBV9 TRBD2 - CASSVSGNARQYF TGTGCCAGCAGCGTAAGCGGGAACGCTCGACAGTACTTC
TRBJ1-1 TRBV10-3 - - CAISANMVLHF TGTGCCATCAGTGCGAATATGGTCTTGCACTTT
TRBJ2-2 TRBV9 - - CASSVDIGLPGELFF TGTGCCAGCAGCGTAGATATAGGGCTACCCGGGGAGCTGTTTTTT
TRBJ2-3 TRBV11-2 TRBD2 - CASSSRLTSVSWTDTQYF TGTGCCAGCAGCTCTCGTCTTACTAGCGTTAGTTGGACAGATACGCAGTATTTT
TRBJ1-4 TRBV29-1 - once CSVEDPFRGEKLFF TGCAGCGTTGAAGACCCGTTCCGAGGGGAAAAACTGTTTTTT
TRBJ2-1 TRBV7-9 - - CASSPFYASGLNEQFF TGTGCCAGCAGCCCCTTTTATGCCTCGGGTCTAAATGAGCAGTTCTTC
TRBJ1-4 TRBV5-6 - - CASSLFGQGWEKLFF TGTGCCAGCAGCTTGTTCGGGCAGGGTTGGGAAAAACTGTTTTTT
TRBJ2-3 TRBV27 - - CASSLYWGLQTDTQYF TGTGCCAGCAGTTTATATTGGGGACTGCAGACAGATACGCAGTATTTT
TRBJ2-5 TRBV7-9 - - CASSLPLRIQETQYF TGTGCCAGCAGCTTACCGTTGCGGATACAAGAGACCCAGTACTTC
TRBJ1-5 TRBV5-1 TRBD1 - CASSLGTGIQNQPQHF TGCGCCAGCAGCTTGGGGACAGGGATCCAAAATCAGCCCCAGCATTTT
TRBJ2-4 TRBV30 - - CAWRGRGLAKNIQYF TGTGCCTGGAGGGGAAGGGGACTAGCCAAAAACATTCAGTACTTC
TRBJ2-2 TRBV11-2 TRBD2 - CASSRLAGGTGELFF TGTGCCAGCAGCCGACTAGCGGGAGGGACCGGGGAGCTGTTTTTT
TRBJ1-1 TRBV27 - once CASSFFRETEAFF TGTGCCAGCAGTTTTTTTCGGGAAACTGAAGCTTTCTTT
TRBJ1-2 TRBV11-2 TRBD1 once CASSLRDRPYKAANYGYTF TGTGCCAGCAGCTTGAGGGACAGGCCCTATAAGGCGGCTAACTATGGCTACACCTTC
TRBJ2-5 TRBV7-9 - - CASSFGPGRAETQYF -
TRBJ1-1 TRBV7-9 - - CASSLGAGRVNTEAFF TGTGCCAGCAGCTTGGGGGCTGGGAGGGTAAACACTGAAGCTTTCTTT
TRBJ2-5 TRBV7-3 - - CASSLRGSLGETQYF TGTGCCAGCAGCTTAAGGGGTAGCTTGGGCGAGACCCAGTACTTC
TRBJ2-7 TRBV5-1 - - CASSLSDYEQYF TGCGCCAGCAGCTTGTCAGATTACGAGCAGTACTTC
TRBJ2-7 TRBV14 - - CASSLSTRGEQYF TGTGCCAGCAGCTTGTCGACACGGGGCGAGCAGTACTTC
TRBJ1-2 TRBV7-9 - - CASSAYGYTF TGTGCCAGCAGCGCGTATGGCTACACCTTC
TRBJ2-1 TRBV27 - - CASSSGELWGNEQFF TGTGCCAGCAGTTCGGGGGAGCTTTGGGGGAATGAGCAGTTCTTC
TRBJ1-3 TRBV19 TRBD1 - CASSWDRGSGNTIYF TGTGCCAGCTCTTGGGACAGGGGATCTGGAAACACCATATATTTT
TRBJ2-7 TRBV20-1 - - CSAATSLGQYF TGCAGTGCCGCGACCAGTCTAGGGCAGTACTTC
TRBJ2-3 TRBV7-9 - once CASSLKAGSHTYSTDTQYF TGTGCCAGCAGCTTAAAGGCGGGAAGCCATACTTATAGCACAGATACGCAGTATTTT